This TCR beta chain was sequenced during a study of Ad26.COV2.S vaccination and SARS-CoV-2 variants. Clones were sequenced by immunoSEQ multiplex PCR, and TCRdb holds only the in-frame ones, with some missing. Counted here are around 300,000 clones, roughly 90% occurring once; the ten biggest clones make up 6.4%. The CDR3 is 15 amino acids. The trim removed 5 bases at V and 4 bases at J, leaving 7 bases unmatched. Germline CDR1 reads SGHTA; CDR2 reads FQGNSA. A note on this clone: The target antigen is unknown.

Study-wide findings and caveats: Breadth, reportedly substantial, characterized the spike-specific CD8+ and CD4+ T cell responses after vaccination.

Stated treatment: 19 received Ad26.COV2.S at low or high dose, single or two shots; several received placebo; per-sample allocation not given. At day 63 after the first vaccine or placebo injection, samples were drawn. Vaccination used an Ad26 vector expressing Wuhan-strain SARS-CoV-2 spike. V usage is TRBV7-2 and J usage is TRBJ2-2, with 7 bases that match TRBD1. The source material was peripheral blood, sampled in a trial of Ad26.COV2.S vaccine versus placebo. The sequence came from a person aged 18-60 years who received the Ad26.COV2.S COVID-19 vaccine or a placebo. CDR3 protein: CASSARQGPTGELFF. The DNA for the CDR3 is TGTGCCAGCAGCGCCAGACAGGGACCCACCGGGGAGCTGTTTTTT.